This T cell receptor (beta chain) appears in the sequencing data of a study of T cell changes during pregnancy in multiple sclerosis. Sequenced by immunoSEQ multiplex PCR; TCRdb stores in-frame clones only, minus some. Of 75,000 to 95,000 clones in the sample, approximately 92% were seen once. CDR1 and CDR2 from the germline V gene are SGHRS and YFSETQ. CDR3 length: 14 residues. Trimming left V 0 bases short and J 5 bases short, with 11 bases between. The sequence was collected from a female donor with multiple sclerosis, enrolled in a pregnancy study. This specimen consisted of peripheral blood, obtained in the first trimester of pregnancy. This rearrangement joins TRBV5-1 to TRBJ2-5; D is perhaps TRBD2 (6 bases). The CDR3 nucleotides are TGCGCCAGCAGCTTGGGGACTAACCGCGAGACCCAGTACTTC. It codes for CASSLGTNRETQYF.